A selection of T cell receptor beta chains follows, all from one sample in a study of breast tumors, draining lymph nodes, adjacent tissues. TCRdb redid the calling of the multiplex PCR reads with MiXCR, one entry per CDR3 protein. The repertoire consists of about 14,000 distinct CDR3 sequences, with about three fifths occurring once and the leading ten covering 30%. Input material: tumor-adjacent breast tissue. These receptors were obtained from a female donor with breast cancer. Some clones in this sample may be carry-over from other donors' samples. CDR3s include the opening cysteine and the closing phenylalanine or tryptophan. The order of the fields is V gene, J gene, D gene, clone size, CDR3 protein, CDR3 DNA. The D gene is left open where the match is weak. Not every row has a clone size; where given, it reads once, few, many or a size class.

>TRBV7-6|TRBJ2-1|.|.
CASSLVSFGTYNEQFF
TGTGCCAGCAGCTTGGTTTCGTTCGGAACCTACAATGAGCAGTTCTTC
>TRBV4-2|TRBJ2-2|TRBD2|many
CASSQDHPLAGWATGELFF
TGTGCCAGCAGCCAAGATCACCCGCTAGCGGGGTGGGCCACCGGGGAGCTGTTTTTT
>TRBV10-3|TRBJ2-1|.|.
CAISDVGGKGNEQFF
TGTGCCATCAGTGACGTGGGGGGAAAGGGCAATGAGCAGTTCTTC
>TRBV2|TRBJ2-7|TRBD1|.
CASSELPGTEHYEQYF
TGTGCCAGCAGTGAATTACCCGGGACAGAACACTACGAGCAGTACTTC
>TRBV5-1|TRBJ2-3|.|.
CASSEDVDTHCF
TGCGCCAGCAGCGAGGACGTGGATACGCACTGTTTT
>TRBV5-1|TRBJ2-7|.|.
CASSLLGNYEQYF
TGCGCCAGCAGCCTCTTGGGAAACTACGAGCAGTACTTC
>TRBV7-3|TRBJ2-6|.|medium-sized
CASSLRQAAFSGANVLTF
TGTGCCAGCAGCTTAAGGCAGGCCGCATTCTCTGGGGCCAACGTCCTGACTTTC
>TRBV4-1|TRBJ1-2|.|.
CASATNGDRLYGYTF
TGCGCCAGCGCCACTAACGGCGATAGATTATATGGCTACACCTTC
>TRBV7-2|TRBJ2-7|.|once
CASSSRLGKMEQYF
TGTGCCAGCAGCTCGCGACTAGGAAAGATGGAGCAGTACTTC
>TRBV13|TRBJ2-3|TRBD2|.
CASSEEGVGTSGTEQYTDTQYF
TGTGCCAGCAGCGAAGAGGGGGTTGGGACTAGCGGGACCGAGCAGTACACAGATACGCAGTATTTT
>TRBV11-2|TRBJ2-3|.|.
CASSPQTVTYSTDTQYF
TGCGCCAGCAGCCCTCAAACAGTGACTTATAGCACAGATACGCAGTATTTT
>TRBV7-3|TRBJ2-3|TRBD2|.
CASSFQRLAGGTSTDTQYF
TGTGCCAGCAGCTTTCAACGACTAGCGGGGGGGACAAGCACAGATACGCAGTATTTT
>TRBV19|TRBJ2-3|.|.
CASSWALGRSSF
TGTGCCAGTAGTTGGGCCCTAGGACGGTCAAGTTTT
>TRBV25-1|TRBJ1-4|.|.
CASSWGDPSNEKLFF
TGTGCCAGCAGTTGGGGGGACCCTTCTAATGAAAAACTGTTTTTT
>TRBV7-2|TRBJ2-3|.|.
CASSPLGGGTDTQYF
TGTGCCAGCAGTCCCCTAGGTGGAGGCACAGATACGCAGTATTTT
>TRBV10-3|TRBJ2-1|.|.
CAISEEYEQFF
TGTGCCATCAGTGAGGAATATGAGCAGTTCTTC
>TRBV18|TRBJ1-1|.|many
CASSRGGMNTEAFF
TGTGCCAGCTCACGGGGGGGGATGAACACTGAAGCTTTCTTT
>TRBV28|TRBJ1-1|.|once
CASSARGTVNTEAFF
TGTGCCAGCAGCGCGCGGGGGACGGTGAACACTGAAGCTTTCTTT